This T cell receptor (beta chain) is drawn from a study of CD8 T cells in ankylosing spondylitis. This clonotype was found many times. Germline trimming cut 5 bases from V and 6 bases from J; bases unmatched to any gene: 8. There are 15 residues in the CDR3. From germline, CDR1 is MNHNS and CDR2 SASEGT. TCRdb independently ran MiXCR on the 5' RACE reads; one entry per CDR3 protein. The repertoire holds about 160,000 distinct CDR3 sequences, around 18% seen once, with about 8% in the top ten. The sequence was collected from a male donor with ankylosing spondylitis or in good health (not recorded which). Sequencing was performed on blood, either unsorted or a sorted T cell fraction (not recorded which). The chain joins TRBV6-1 to TRBJ2-1, with 9 bases aligning to TRBD2. CDR3 protein: CASSPSGKFGNEQFF. The CDR3 coding sequence is TGTGCCAGCAGTCCTAGCGGGAAGTTCGGCAATGAGCAGTTCTTC.